Listed below are T cell receptor beta chains from one sample, sequenced in a study of T-cell memory formation after mild COVID-19. Each CDR3 protein is one row after TCRdb ran MiXCR on the 5' RACE reads. The sample contains 550,000 to 600,000 distinct CDR3 sequences, about 20% of which appear only once. Source material: PBMCs or a T cell subset sorted from them (not recorded which). Receptor source: an adult woman who had mild COVID-19 (a few samples of this study predate the infection). Cell type and time point are not known. Both conserved end residues are part of each CDR3. The order of the fields is clone size, V gene, J gene, D gene, CDR3 DNA, CDR3 protein. The D gene is left open where the match is weak. Only some rows state a clone size, as once, few, many or a class for expanded clones.

>-|TRBV20-1|TRBJ2-7|TRBD2
TGCAGTGCTCCGGGACTAGCGGGGGGAACCGTTGGCGAGCAGTACTTC
CSAPGLAGGTVGEQYF
>-|TRBV14|TRBJ2-1|-
TGTGCCAGCAGCCAAGCTAGACATACCTACAATGAGCAGTTCTTC
CASSQARHTYNEQFF
>few|TRBV9|TRBJ1-2|-
TGTGCCAGCAGCGTAGGCGGGGGACCCTATGGCTACACCTTC
CASSVGGGPYGYTF
>-|TRBV4-3|TRBJ1-4|-
TGCGCCAGCAGCCAAGTGAGAGCAACTAATGAAAAACTGTTTTTT
CASSQVRATNEKLFF
>-|TRBV18|TRBJ2-1|TRBD2
TGTGCCAGCTCACCCCGGACTAGCGGATCCAATGAGCAGTTCTTC
CASSPRTSGSNEQFF
>few|TRBV5-1|TRBJ1-1|-
TGCGCCAGCAGCTTGGAGGGATGGGAGAACGCAGCTTTCTTT
CASSLEGWENAAFF
>few|TRBV12-3/TRBV12-4|TRBJ2-5|-
TGTGCCAGCAGTTTTTGGGAGACCCAGTACTTC
CASSFWETQYF
>-|TRBV7-9|TRBJ2-1|-
TGTGCCAGCAGCTTATGGGGGGCGCTTTCCGACAATGAGCAGTTCTTC
CASSLWGALSDNEQFF
>few|TRBV5-1|TRBJ1-1|-
TGCGCCAGCAGCTTGTTGGTCCTGGACAGAGCGAACACTGAAGCTTTCTTT
CASSLLVLDRANTEAFF
>-|TRBV7-2|TRBJ2-1|-
TGTGCCAGCAGCTTAGTCTCGTCTAGCAGCAATGAGCAGTTCTTC
CASSLVSSSSNEQFF
>-|TRBV14|TRBJ1-1|TRBD1
TGTGCCAGCAGCCAAGCCGGGGGGGACAGGAACACTGAAGCTTTCTTT
CASSQAGGDRNTEAFF
>-|TRBV25-1|TRBJ2-7|-
TGTGCCAGCAGTGAACCTACCTGGGGGGACACCCCCTACGAGCAGTACTTC
CASSEPTWGDTPYEQYF
>-|TRBV19|TRBJ2-7|TRBD1
TGTGCCAGTAGTACAATAGAGGGACAGGTCAACGAGCAGTACTTC
CASSTIEGQVNEQYF
>few|TRBV5-1|TRBJ2-5|TRBD2
TGCGCCAGCACACCGACTAGCGGGAGTCTAGAGACCCAGTACTTC
CASTPTSGSLETQYF
>-|TRBV7-8|TRBJ2-3|TRBD2
TGTGCCAGCAGCTTAGCGTACCAAACTAGCGGGTTAGATACGCAGTATTTT
CASSLAYQTSGLDTQYF
>-|TRBV7-9|TRBJ2-1|TRBD2
TGTGCCAGCAGCCCAGAGCGGGGGGTGTACAATGAGCAGTTCTTC
CASSPERGVYNEQFF
>few|TRBV20-1|TRBJ2-1|TRBD2
TGCAGTGCTAGAAGCCCAGGGACTAGAAGTGAGCAGTTCTTC
CSARSPGTRSEQFF
>few|TRBV15|TRBJ2-1|TRBD1
TGTGCCACCAGCGGCCTGTCGGTGTATAGGGGGCGGGTGGATGAGCAGTTCTTC
CATSGLSVYRGRVDEQFF
>once|TRBV20-1|TRBJ2-7|-
TGCAGTGCTAGAGTTGGCAGACGGGCGTACGAGCAGTACTTC
CSARVGRRAYEQYF
>few|TRBV4-1|TRBJ1-4|-
TGCGCCAGCAGCCATCGACTCCCGGACGCGAGCGAAAAACTGTTTTTT
CASSHRLPDASEKLFF
>few|TRBV20-1|TRBJ1-5|TRBD1
TGCAGTGCTAGAGTTGGGACAGGCAATCAGCCCCAGCATTTT
CSARVGTGNQPQHF
>many|TRBV7-6|TRBJ1-1|TRBD1
TGTGCCAGCAGCTTCCCAGGGGGCCAAAACACTGAAGCTTTCTTT
CASSFPGGQNTEAFF
>-|TRBV4-2|TRBJ2-5|-
TGTGCCAGAAGCCAACTGTTTGAGGGGCAAGAGACCCAGTACTTC
CARSQLFEGQETQYF
>few|TRBV3-1|TRBJ1-2|-
TGTGCCAGCAGCCAAGAAGGACAGCACTATGGCTACACCTTC
CASSQEGQHYGYTF
>few|TRBV5-1|TRBJ1-2|-
TGCGCCAGCAGCTTGGGGAGCGACTATGGCTACACCTTC
CASSLGSDYGYTF
>many|TRBV7-9|TRBJ1-1|TRBD1
TGTGCCAGCAGCTTACCCGAACGCCGGGACAGGCGCACTGAAGCTTTCTTT
CASSLPERRDRRTEAFF
>-|TRBV20-1|TRBJ1-2|-
TGCAGTGCTAGTAATCCGGCTACGGTCTATGGCTACACCTTC
CSASNPATVYGYTF
>-|TRBV19|TRBJ1-1|-
TGTGCCAGTAGTATTCGAACAGGCTGGATCACTGAAGCTTTCTTT
CASSIRTGWITEAFF
>once|TRBV5-5|TRBJ1-1|TRBD1
TGTGCCAGCAGCTTCGGGACAGGGGGCCTCACTGAAGCTTTCTTT
CASSFGTGGLTEAFF
>-|TRBV9|TRBJ2-1|-
TGTGCCAGCAGCGTGAGCGGCATCCAATCTAATGAGCAGTTCTTC
CASSVSGIQSNEQFF
>many|TRBV7-9|TRBJ2-1|TRBD2
TGTGCCAGCAGCTCCACTATTGGGACTAGCGGGGGGTCATCCCCCTACAATGAGCAGTTCTTC
CASSSTIGTSGGSSPYNEQFF
>few|TRBV20-1|TRBJ2-3|-
TGCAGTGCTAGGGAGCGGTACCGGGGGGCACTATCACAACTTATCACAGATACGCAGTATTTT
CSARERYRGALSQLITDTQYF
>few|TRBV6-4|TRBJ2-3|-
TGTGCCAGCAGTGACCGGTATAGCACAGATACGCAGTATTTT
CASSDRYSTDTQYF
>few|TRBV4-1|TRBJ2-7|-
TGCGCCAGCAGCCAAGAACGAGGACAGCTCTACGAGCAGTACTTC
CASSQERGQLYEQYF
>-|TRBV5-6|TRBJ1-2|-
TGTGCCAGCAGCACGGTCGGGTCGAATGGCTACACCTTC
CASSTVGSNGYTF
>-|TRBV13|TRBJ1-1|-
TGTGCCAGCAGCACCCAGCGACTTTGGAACACTGAAGCTTTCTTT
CASSTQRLWNTEAFF
>-|TRBV14|TRBJ2-3|-
TGTGCCAGCAGCCAAGGGAGACTTGTTACAGATACGCAGTATTTT
CASSQGRLVTDTQYF